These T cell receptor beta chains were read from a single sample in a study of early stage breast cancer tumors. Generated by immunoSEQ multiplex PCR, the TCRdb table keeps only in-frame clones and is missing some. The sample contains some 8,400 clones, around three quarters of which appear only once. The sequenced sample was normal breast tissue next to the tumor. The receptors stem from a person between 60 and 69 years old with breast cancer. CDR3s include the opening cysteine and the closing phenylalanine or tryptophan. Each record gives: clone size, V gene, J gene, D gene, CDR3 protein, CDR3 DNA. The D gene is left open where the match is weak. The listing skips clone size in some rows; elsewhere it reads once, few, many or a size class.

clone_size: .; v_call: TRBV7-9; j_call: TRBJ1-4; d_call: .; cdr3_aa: CASSSWDVNEKLFF; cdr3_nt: TGTGCCAGCAGCTCGTGGGACGTTAATGAAAAACTGTTTTTT
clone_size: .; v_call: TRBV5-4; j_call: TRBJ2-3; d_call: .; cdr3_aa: CASSLRSTDTQYF; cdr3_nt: TGTGCCAGCAGCTTGAGGAGCACAGATACGCAGTATTTT
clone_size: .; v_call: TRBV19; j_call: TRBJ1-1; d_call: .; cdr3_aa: CASGGGPLNTEAFF; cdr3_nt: TGTGCCAGTGGAGGAGGGCCCCTGAACACTGAAGCTTTCTTT
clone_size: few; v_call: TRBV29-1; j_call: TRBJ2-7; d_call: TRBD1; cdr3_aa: CSVAGQGSTYEQYF; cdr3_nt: TGCAGCGTCGCGGGACAGGGTAGTACCTACGAGCAGTACTTC
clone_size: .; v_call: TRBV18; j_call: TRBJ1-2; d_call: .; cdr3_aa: CASSPEMQRTNYGYTF; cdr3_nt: TGTGCCAGCTCACCGGAGATGCAGAGAACAAACTATGGCTACACCTTC
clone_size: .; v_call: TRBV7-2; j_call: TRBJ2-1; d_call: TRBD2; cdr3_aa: CASSQGGLAVYNEQFF; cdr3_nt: TGTGCCAGCAGCCAAGGGGGACTAGCGGTTTACAATGAGCAGTTCTTC
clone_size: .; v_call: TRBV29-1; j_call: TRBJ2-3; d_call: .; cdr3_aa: CSVRQGTDTQYF; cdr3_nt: TGCAGCGTAAGGCAGGGGACAGATACGCAGTATTTT
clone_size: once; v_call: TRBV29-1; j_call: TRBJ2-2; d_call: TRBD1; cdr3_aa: CSVLDRVSGELFF; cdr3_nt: TGCAGCGTGTTAGACAGGGTGTCCGGGGAGCTGTTTTTT
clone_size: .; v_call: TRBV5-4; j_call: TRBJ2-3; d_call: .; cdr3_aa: CASSPQRGAGTDTQYF; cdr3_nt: TGTGCCAGCAGTCCTCAACGGGGTGCGGGCACAGATACGCAGTATTTT
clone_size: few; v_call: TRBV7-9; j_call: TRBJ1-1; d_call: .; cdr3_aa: CASSLVAGNTEAFF; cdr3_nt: TGTGCCAGCAGCTTAGTAGCAGGGAACACTGAAGCTTTCTTT
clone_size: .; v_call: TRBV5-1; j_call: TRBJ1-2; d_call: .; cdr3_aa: CASSSRVEAYGYTF; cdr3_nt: TGCGCCAGCAGCTCCAGGGTGGAGGCTTATGGCTACACCTTC
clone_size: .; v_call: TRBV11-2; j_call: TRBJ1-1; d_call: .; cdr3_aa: CASSLVGQLAFF; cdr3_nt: TGTGCCAGCAGCTTAGTCGGGCAGCTAGCTTTCTTT
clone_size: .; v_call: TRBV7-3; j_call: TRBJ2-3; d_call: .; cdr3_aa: CASSLERTDTQYF; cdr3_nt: TGTGCCAGCAGCTTAGAACGCACAGATACGCAGTATTTT
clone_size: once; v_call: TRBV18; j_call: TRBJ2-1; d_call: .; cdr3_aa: CASSPPRRLSYNEQFF; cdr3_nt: TGTGCCAGCTCACCACCTCGGAGACTCTCCTACAATGAGCAGTTCTTC
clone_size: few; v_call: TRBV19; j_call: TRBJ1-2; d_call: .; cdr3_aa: CASSQQGTTLGYTF; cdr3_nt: TGTGCCAGTAGTCAACAGGGTACGACTTTGGGCTACACCTTC
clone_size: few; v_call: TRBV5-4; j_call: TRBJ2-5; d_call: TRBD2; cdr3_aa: CASRPLAEETQYF; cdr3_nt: TGTGCCAGCAGACCCCTAGCGGAAGAGACCCAGTACTTC
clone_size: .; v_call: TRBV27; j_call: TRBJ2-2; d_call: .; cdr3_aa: CASFLRGNTGELFF; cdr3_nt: TGTGCCAGCTTTCTCAGGGGAAACACCGGGGAGCTGTTTTTT
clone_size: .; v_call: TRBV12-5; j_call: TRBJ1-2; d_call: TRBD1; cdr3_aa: CASERDRGSGYTF; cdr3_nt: TGTGCTAGTGAAAGGGACAGGGGCTCGGGCTACACCTTC
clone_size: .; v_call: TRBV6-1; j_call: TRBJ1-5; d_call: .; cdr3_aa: CASTPPAPGQPQHF; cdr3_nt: TGTGCCAGCACTCCCCCCGCGCCTGGGCAGCCCCAGCATTTT
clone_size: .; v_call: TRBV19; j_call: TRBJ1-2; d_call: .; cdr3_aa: CASSIVGGRTHYGYTF; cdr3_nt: TGTGCCAGTAGTATAGTAGGAGGGAGGACCCACTATGGCTACACCTTC
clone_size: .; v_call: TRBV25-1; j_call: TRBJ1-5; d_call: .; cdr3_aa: CASSFGGGQPQHF; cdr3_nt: TGTGCCAGCAGTTTCGGGGGGGGTCAGCCCCAGCATTTT
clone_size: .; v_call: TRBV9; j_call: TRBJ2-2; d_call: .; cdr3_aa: CASSTQQGPGELFF; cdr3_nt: TGTGCCAGCAGCACCCAACAGGGCCCCGGGGAGCTGTTTTTT
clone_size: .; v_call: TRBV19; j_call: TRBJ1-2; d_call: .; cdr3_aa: CASKSRGRRGYTF; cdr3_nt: TGTGCCAGTAAAAGTCGAGGCCGGCGGGGCTACACCTTC
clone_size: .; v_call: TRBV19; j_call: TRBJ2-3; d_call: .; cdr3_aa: CASGPATDTQYF; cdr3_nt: TGTGCCAGCGGGCCGGCCACAGATACGCAGTATTTT
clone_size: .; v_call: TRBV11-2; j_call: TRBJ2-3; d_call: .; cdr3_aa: CASSLLPGRTGADTQYF; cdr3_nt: TGTGCCAGCAGCCTCCTCCCGGGACGCACAGGTGCAGATACGCAGTATTTT
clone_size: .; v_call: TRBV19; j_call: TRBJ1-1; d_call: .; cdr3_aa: CASTLSNTEAFF; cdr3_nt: TGTGCCAGTACGTTGAGTAACACTGAAGCTTTCTTT
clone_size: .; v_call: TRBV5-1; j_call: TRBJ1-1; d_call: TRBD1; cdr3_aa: CASSSTGGGTEAFF; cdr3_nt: TGCGCCAGCAGTTCAACAGGGGGGGGCACTGAAGCTTTCTTT
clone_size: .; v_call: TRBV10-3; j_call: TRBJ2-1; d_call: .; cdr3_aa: CAISVQGGGNEQFF; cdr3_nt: TGTGCCATCAGTGTCCAGGGAGGGGGCAATGAGCAGTTCTTC
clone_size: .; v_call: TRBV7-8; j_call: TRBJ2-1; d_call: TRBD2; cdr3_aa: CASSFVAGRASNEQFF; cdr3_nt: TGTGCCAGCAGCTTCGTTGCGGGGAGGGCATCCAATGAGCAGTTCTTC
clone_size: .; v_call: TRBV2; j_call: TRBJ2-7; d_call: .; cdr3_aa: CASSEASGSYEQYF; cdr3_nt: TGTGCCAGCAGTGAAGCGTCAGGGTCCTACGAGCAGTACTTC
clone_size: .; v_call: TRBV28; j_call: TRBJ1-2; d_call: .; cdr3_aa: CASSLWDRSYGYTF; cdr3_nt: TGTGCCAGCAGTTTATGGGACAGATCGTATGGCTACACCTTC
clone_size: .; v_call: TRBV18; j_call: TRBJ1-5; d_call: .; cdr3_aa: CASSRDNPYSNQPQHF; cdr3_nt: TGTGCCAGCTCCCGCGATAACCCCTATAGCAATCAGCCCCAGCATTTT
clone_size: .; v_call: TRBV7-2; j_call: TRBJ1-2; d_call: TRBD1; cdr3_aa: CASSSRGQGVDSYGYTF; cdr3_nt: TGTGCCAGCAGCTCGAGGGGGCAGGGGGTAGATTCCTATGGCTACACCTTC
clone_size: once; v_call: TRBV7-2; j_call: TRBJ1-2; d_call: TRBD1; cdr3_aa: CASSLARAGGYGYTF; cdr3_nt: TGTGCCAGCAGCTTAGCAAGGGCAGGGGGGTATGGCTACACCTTC
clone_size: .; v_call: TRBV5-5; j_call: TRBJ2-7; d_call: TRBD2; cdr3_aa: CASSPGGDEQYF; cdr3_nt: TGTGCCAGCAGCCCGGGGGGGGACGAGCAGTACTTC
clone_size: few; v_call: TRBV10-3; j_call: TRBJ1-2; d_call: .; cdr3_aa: CAIRDSNYGYTF; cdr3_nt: TGTGCCATCAGGGACAGTAACTATGGCTACACCTTC
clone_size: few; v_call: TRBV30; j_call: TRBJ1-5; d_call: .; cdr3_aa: CASGRGNQPQHF; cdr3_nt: TGTGCCTCCGGAAGGGGCAATCAGCCCCAGCATTTT
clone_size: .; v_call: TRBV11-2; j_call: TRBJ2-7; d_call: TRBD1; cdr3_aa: CASSSRGTGMYEQYF; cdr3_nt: TGTGCCAGCAGCTCGCGGGGGACAGGGATGTACGAGCAGTACTTC
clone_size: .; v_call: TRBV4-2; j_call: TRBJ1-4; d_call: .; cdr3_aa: CASSPDGVYEKLFF; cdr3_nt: TGTGCCAGCAGCCCGGACGGGGTTTACGAAAAACTGTTTTTT
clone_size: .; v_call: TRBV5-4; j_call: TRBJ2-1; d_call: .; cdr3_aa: CASSPPGDDEQFF; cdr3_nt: TGTGCCAGCAGCCCCCCCGGTGATGATGAGCAGTTCTTC
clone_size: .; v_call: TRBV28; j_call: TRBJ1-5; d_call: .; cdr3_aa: CASSLDRTNQPQHF; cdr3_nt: TGTGCCAGCAGTTTAGACAGAACCAATCAGCCCCAGCATTTT
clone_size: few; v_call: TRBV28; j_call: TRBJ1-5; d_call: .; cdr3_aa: CASRPAGMVQPQHF; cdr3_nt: TGTGCCAGCAGACCAGCGGGAATGGTCCAGCCCCAGCATTTT
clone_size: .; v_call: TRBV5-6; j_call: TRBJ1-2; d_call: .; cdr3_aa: CASSLGQSYGYTF; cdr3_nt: TGTGCCAGCAGTCTTGGACAGAGCTATGGCTACACCTTC